Described below is a single T cell receptor (beta chain) sequence and its context. Its antigen is not known. It may be a read error: a sequence one base away is much more abundant. This sample stems from a study of molecular identifiers for immune sequencing clone quantification. Findings of the study overall: The sizes of highly expanded clones could be underestimated when identical TCR molecules share a barcode.

Germline assignment: CDR1 SEHNR and CDR2 FQNEAQ (reference sequence). V dropped 4 bases and J dropped 8; count of bases not matched to a gene: 13. The CDR3 length is 16 residues. Naive CD8 T cells, phenotype CD8+CD4-CCR7+CD45RA+, were sorted. TCRdb reanalysed the PCR reads using MiXCR and keeps one entry per CDR3 protein. Among about 36,000 distinct CDR3 sequences listed, about 18% were seen once. The material sequenced was naive CD8+ T cells from blood, with Jurkat cell RNA spiked in. Subset: FACS-sorted CD8+CD4-CCR7+CD45RA+ naive T cells. The sequence was obtained from a human donor in good health. Some libraries in this study had Jurkat cell RNA spiked in. The V gene is TRBV7-9, the J gene TRBJ2-1; 8 bases are shared with TRBD1. In nucleotides, the CDR3 is TGTGCCAGCAGCTCCGCTGGGACAGGACCAGTTCATGAGCAGTTCTTC. The encoded protein is CASSSAGTGPVHEQFF.